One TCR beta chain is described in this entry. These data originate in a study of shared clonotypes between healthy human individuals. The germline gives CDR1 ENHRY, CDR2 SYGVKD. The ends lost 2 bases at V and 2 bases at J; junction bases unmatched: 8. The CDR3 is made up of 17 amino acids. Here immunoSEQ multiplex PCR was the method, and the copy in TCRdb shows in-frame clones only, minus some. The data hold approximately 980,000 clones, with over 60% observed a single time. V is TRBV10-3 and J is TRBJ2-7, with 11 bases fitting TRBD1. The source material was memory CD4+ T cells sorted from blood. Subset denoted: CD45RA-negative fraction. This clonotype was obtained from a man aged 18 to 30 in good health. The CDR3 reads CAISEGQGAILAYEQYF. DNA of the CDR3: TGTGCCATCAGTGAGGGACAGGGGGCTATTCTTGCCTACGAGCAGTACTTC.